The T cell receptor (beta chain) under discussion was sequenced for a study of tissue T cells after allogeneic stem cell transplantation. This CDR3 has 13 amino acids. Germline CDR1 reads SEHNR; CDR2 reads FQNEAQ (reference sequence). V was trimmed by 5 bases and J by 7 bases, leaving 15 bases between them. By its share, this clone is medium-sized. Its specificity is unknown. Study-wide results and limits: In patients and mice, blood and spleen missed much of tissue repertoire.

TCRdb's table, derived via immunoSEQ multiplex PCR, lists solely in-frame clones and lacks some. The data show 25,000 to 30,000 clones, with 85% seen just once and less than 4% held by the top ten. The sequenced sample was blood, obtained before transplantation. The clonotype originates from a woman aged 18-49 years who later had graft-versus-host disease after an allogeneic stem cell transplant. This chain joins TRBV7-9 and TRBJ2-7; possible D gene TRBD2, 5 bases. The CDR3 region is CASSPGDSGEQYF. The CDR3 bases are TGTGCCAGCAGCCCCGGGGATTCTGGGGAGCAGTACTTC.